The 24 T cell receptor beta chains below were found in one sample sequenced in a study of response to subunit inactivated influenza vaccine. TCRdb re-called the RT-PCR reads with MiXCR, one entry per CDR3 protein. The sample records 610,000 or so distinct CDR3 sequences, around 13% being singletons. This specimen was PBMCs from blood, taken roughly 12 days after vaccination. Receptors originate from a man between 50 and 59 years old who received an inactivated influenza vaccine.

This clonotype appeared a few times. V and J are TRBV18 and TRBJ1-5, with D possibly TRBD1 on 6 matching bases. The germline V and J ends were trimmed by 6 bases and 3 bases, with 9 bases remaining between them. Germline V gene data show CDR1 as KGHSH and CDR2 as LQKENI. This CDR3 contains 13 residues. The CDR3 loop reads CASSAGANQPQHF. CDR3 bases: TGTGCCAGCTCGGCAGGGGCCAATCAGCCCCAGCATTTT.

This clonotype was observed at least ten times. The chain couples TRBV10-3 to TRBJ2-7; 8 nucleotides align to TRBD1. V shed 10 bases and J 5 bases; nucleotides not matched to a gene: 10. The CDR3 spans 13 residues. The germline CDR1 and CDR2 sequences are ENHRY and SYGVKD. The CDR3: CATEQGERDEQYF. The CDR3 region has the DNA TGTGCCACTGAACAGGGGGAGAGGGACGAGCAGTACTTC.

The chain links TRBV28 to TRBJ2-7, with D perhaps matching TRBD2 (5 bases). V lost 1 base and J lost 2, with 9 bases in between. The CDR3 runs 14 residues. Germline assignment: CDR1 MDHEN and CDR2 SYDVKM. This chain's CDR3 is CASSLSGNPYEQYF. In DNA, the CDR3 is TGTGCCAGCAGTTTATCCGGGAACCCCTACGAGCAGTACTTC.

J is TRBJ2-7 and V is TRBV15; 7 bases agree with TRBD2. The germline V gene encodes CDR1 LNHNV and CDR2 YYDKDF (reference sequence). After removal of 3 bases from V and 2 bases from J, the junction contained 7 bases not matched to a gene. The CDR3 is 15 amino acids. The DNA of the CDR3 is TGTGCCACCAGCAGGGTCGGGGGGAGGACCTACGAGCAGTACTTC. It specifies CATSRVGGRTYEQYF.

The chain carries TRBV27 and TRBJ2-2, with 8 bases fitting TRBD2. CDR1 MNHEY and CDR2 SMNVEV come from the germline V gene (reference sequence). Trimming took 6 bases from V and 6 from J; bases not matched to a gene: 9. The CDR3 loop spans 15 amino acids. DNA of the CDR3: TGTGCCAGCAGACTCGGGACTAGTGGTGCCGGGGAGCTGTTTTTT. Translation gives CASRLGTSGAGELFF.

This clonotype was observed a handful of times. The CDR3: CSAQQRFETQYF. The CDR3 coding sequence is TGCAGTGCGCAGCAGCGGTTCGAGACCCAGTACTTC. J is TRBJ2-5 and V is TRBV20-1; maybe TRBD2 (5 bases). This CDR3 is built from 12 residues. Between the trimmed V and J ends, which lost 6 bases and 5 bases, there was a span of 13 bases. CDR1 and CDR2 from the germline V gene are DFQATT and SNEGSKA (reference sequence).

V and J are TRBV5-1 and TRBJ2-7; 12 nucleotides agree with TRBD1. Germline V gene lookup returns CDR1 SGHRS and CDR2 YFSETQ. V shed 0 bases and J 7 bases; nucleotides not matched to a gene: 8. CDR3 length: 16 residues. CDR3 bases: TGCGCCAGCAGCTTGGAAGTGGGGACAGGGGGCGTGGAGCAGTACTTC. Protein: CASSLEVGTGGVEQYF.

This clonotype appeared a few times. The genes are TRBV6-2 or TRBV6-3 and TRBJ1-1; D remains ambiguous. CDR1 is MNHEY, CDR2 SVGEGT, per germline. The CDR3 is made up of 12 amino acids. V shed 6 bases and J shed 5 bases, with 10 bases lying between them. This CDR3 reads CASRLRGTEAFF. DNA of the CDR3: TGTGCCAGCAGATTAAGAGGAACTGAAGCTTTCTTT.

This clonotype was counted a few times. This rearrangement joins TRBV5-6 to TRBJ2-3, with 7 bases that match TRBD1. J gave up 2 bases and V 4 bases, and 7 bases lay outside the gene matches. The CDR3 runs 15 residues. Germline CDR1 and CDR2: SGHDT and YYEEEE. CDR3: CASSADRTYTDTQYF. CDR3 bases: TGTGCCAGCAGCGCGGACAGGACTTACACAGATACGCAGTATTTT.

The chain is built from TRBV12-3 or TRBV12-4 and TRBJ2-5; possibly TRBD1 for D (6 bases). V was trimmed by 2 bases and J by 4 bases, leaving 14 bases between them. The CDR3 is 15 amino acids. CDR3 nucleotide sequence: TGTGCCAGCAGTTTAAAACAGGGCTGGTCAGAGACCCAGTACTTC. Translating gives CASSLKQGWSETQYF.

This chain links TRBV4-2 with TRBJ1-6, with D perhaps matching TRBD1 (6 bases). This CDR3 has 15 amino acids. V dropped 0 bases and J dropped 7 bases, with 10 bases sitting between them. From germline, CDR1 is LGHNA and CDR2 YNFKEQ. The CDR3, as DNA: TGTGCCAGCAGCCAAGAAACCCAGGGGAATTCACCCCTCCACTTT. Its protein is CASSQETQGNSPLHF.

This clonotype turned up a few times. The chain carries TRBV15 and TRBJ2-2, with D perhaps TRBD2 (5 bases). The V gene's germline CDR1 is LNHNV and CDR2 YYDKDF (reference sequence). Between the trimmed V and J ends, which lost 1 base and 1 base, there was a span of 13 bases. The CDR3 runs to 17 residues. CDR3 amino acids: CATSRVEGDWNTGELFF. The CDR3 bases are TGTGCCACCAGCAGAGTTGAGGGAGACTGGAACACCGGGGAGCTGTTTTTT. Complete variable domain (other parts from reference TRBV15 and TRBJ2-2): DAMVIQNPRYQVTQFGKPVTLSCSQTLNHNVMYWYQQKSSQAPKLLFHYYDKDFNNEADTPDNFQSRRPNTSFCFLDIRSPGLGDTAMYLCATSRVEGDWNTGELFFGEGSRLTVL.

This clonotype was seen only a few times. This chain connects TRBV20-1 to TRBJ2-1; TRBD2 aligns across 13 bases. V shed 2 bases and J 2 bases; nucleotides not matched to a gene: 9. Germline assignment: CDR1 DFQATT and CDR2 SNEGSKA (reference sequence). The CDR3 consists of 18 residues. The DNA of the CDR3 is TGCAGTGCTAGACCACCCATTACTAGCGGGGGGGCCTACAATGAGCAGTTCTTC. Its translation is CSARPPITSGGAYNEQFF.

There are a few counts of this clonotype. The V and J genes are TRBV4-1 and TRBJ2-7; unclear D gene. The CDR3 covers 17 residues. The germline V gene encodes CDR1 MGHRA and CDR2 YSYEKL. Trimming removed 2 bases at V and 0 bases at J, with 17 bases between. CDR3 bases: TGCGCCAGCAGCCAACTCTCCTTCGTCAGGTACTCCTACGAGCAGTACTTC. This gives the protein CASSQLSFVRYSYEQYF.

This chain uses TRBV12-2 with TRBJ2-5; the table's D call of TRBD1 was not tested on the DNA. TRBV12-2 is tagged as a pseudogene. The CDR3 has 17 residues. The CDR3 is CASRGGGPVPSQETQYF. For the CDR3, the DNA is TGTGCAAGTCGAGGGGGGGGTCCTGTCCCGTCCCAAGAGACCCAGTACTTC.

The chain uses TRBV5-5 and TRBJ2-3; 12 nucleotides align to TRBD2. Germline assignment: CDR1 SGHKS and CDR2 YYEKEE (reference sequence). The length of the CDR3 is 18 residues. V lost 4 bases and J lost 5; bases outside the gene matches: 14. Here the CDR3 reads CASSEQKLAGGLIDTQYF. CDR3 nucleotide sequence: TGTGCCAGCAGCGAGCAGAAACTAGCGGGGGGTTTGATAGATACGCAGTATTTT.

This clonotype was counted only a few times. The CDR3 DNA reads TGTGCCACCAGTGATAAAGGGTTGGGGACTGAAGCTTTCTTT. As protein: CATSDKGLGTEAFF. The chain carries TRBV24-1 and TRBJ1-1; no definite D call. The germline V gene has CDR1 KGHDR and CDR2 SFDVKD. The CDR3 contains 14 residues. The V gene lost 3 bases and the J gene lost 5 bases, with 12 bases spanning the gap.

The CDR3 is CAIRQVAGRRSAKNIQYF. The CDR3 nucleotides are TGTGCCATCCGCCAGGTAGCGGGGCGCAGGAGCGCCAAAAACATTCAGTACTTC. This chain uses TRBV6-2 or TRBV6-3 with TRBJ2-4, with 8 bases lining up with TRBD2. Germline-derived CDR1 and CDR2 are MNHEY and SVGEGT. This CDR3 has 18 residues. The V gene end was trimmed by 10 bases and the J gene end by 1 base; junction bases not matched to a gene: 18.

This clonotype was counted a few times. The chain uses TRBV7-2 and TRBJ2-7, with 11 bases fitting TRBD1. V shed 3 bases, J shed 7 bases, and the junction held 11 bases outside the gene matches. Looked up from germline, CDR1 is SGHTA and CDR2 is FQGNSA. The CDR3 contains 16 residues. CDR3 protein: CASSFQSGTGGREQYF. CDR3 bases: TGTGCCAGCAGCTTCCAATCCGGGACAGGGGGTCGGGAGCAGTACTTC.

The chain carries TRBV18 and TRBJ2-3; D unresolved. The CDR3 is 15 amino acids. CDR1 and CDR2 (germline): KGHSH, LQKENI. V was cut by 1 base and J by 0 bases, with 8 bases left in between. The DNA of the CDR3 is TGTGCCAGCTCACCACTCGGCCAGAGCACAGATACGCAGTATTTT. Its translation is CASSPLGQSTDTQYF.

This clonotype was found a few times. The V and J genes are TRBV10-3 and TRBJ2-5, with 9 bases that match TRBD2. CDR3 length equals 14 residues. Germline V gene sequence: CDR1 ENHRY, CDR2 SYGVKD. V was clipped by 4 bases and J by 5 bases; unmatched bases: 5. The CDR3 here is CAISGSGSGETQYF. The CDR3 nucleotides read TGTGCCATCAGTGGTAGCGGGAGCGGTGAGACCCAGTACTTC.

The chain joins TRBV9 to TRBJ2-1; 10 nucleotides line up with TRBD2. The germline gives CDR1 SGDLS, CDR2 YYNGEE. This CDR3 has 16 amino acids. The V gene end was trimmed by 3 bases and the J gene end by 7 bases; junction bases not matched to a gene: 10. CDR3 region: CASSGESGGAENEQFF. CDR3 DNA sequence: TGTGCCAGCAGCGGGGAAAGCGGGGGGGCCGAAAATGAGCAGTTCTTC.

This clonotype was recorded a few times. The chain uses TRBV12-3 or TRBV12-4 and TRBJ1-1; D might be TRBD1 (6 bases). The length of the CDR3 is 13 residues. V lost 7 bases to trimming and J lost 12 bases, with 21 bases between them. The CDR3: CASNFQNRANTFF. CDR3 DNA sequence: TGTGCCAGCAATTTCCAAAACAGGGCCAATACTTTCTTT.

This clonotype was seen many times. The chain joins TRBV9 to TRBJ2-2; D possibly corresponds to TRBD2 (5 bases). In germline, CDR1 is SGDLS, CDR2 YYNGEE. Trimming stripped 0 bases from V and 4 bases from J, with 13 bases between. The CDR3 totals 16 residues. CDR3 region: CASSVGGGLSTGELFF. The CDR3 nucleotides are TGTGCCAGCAGCGTAGGAGGAGGATTGAGCACCGGGGAGCTGTTTTTT.